This T cell receptor beta chain is drawn from a study of breast tumors, draining lymph nodes, adjacent tissues. MiXCR, run by TCRdb on the multiplex PCR reads, gives a single entry per CDR3 protein. The sample contains around 250,000 distinct CDR3 sequences, under 40% of which appear only once. Study-wide results and caveats: Data only fit, rather than demonstrated, lymph node origin of most tumor T cells. Findings are consistent with lymph node origin and intratumoral expansion of most tumor T cells. Luminal-like breast cancer showed significantly greater tumor-nontumor repertoire similarity than basal-like breast cancer did. Tumors had less TCR diversity than lymph nodes, more than nontumor tissue.

At least ten counts were recorded for this clonotype. Its antigen is currently unknown. Samples came from axillary lymph nodes draining the breast cancer. The CDR3 has 13 amino acids. The germline CDR1 and CDR2 sequences are DFQATT and SNEGSKA (reference sequence). Trimming stripped 6 bases from V and 5 bases from J, with 13 bases between. The rearrangement links TRBV20-1 to TRBJ1-4; D unclear. The receptor's source is a female donor with breast cancer. Some clones in this sample may be carry-over from other donors' samples. The sample comprised axillary lymph node tissue. The CDR3 sequence is CSARQLENEKLFF. CDR3 nucleotides: TGCAGTGCGAGACAATTGGAAAATGAAAAACTGTTTTTT.